This T cell receptor (beta chain) was recorded in a study of cytomegalovirus exposure and HLA in healthy donors. PCR amplification relied on 60 Vbeta primers (plus 13 Jbeta primers). Generated by immunoSEQ multiplex PCR, the TCRdb table keeps only in-frame clones and is missing some. The sample contains 90,000 to 120,000 clones, 70% to 85% of which appear only once. The germline CDR1 and CDR2 sequences are MGHRA and YSYEKL. The CDR3 loop spans 16 amino acids. J was trimmed by 6 bases and V by 0 bases; bases with no gene match: 9. The count of this clone is one. Its target is not known. General study points: Later work found most CMV-associated TCR beta chains apparently HLA-restricted. A missense DCLRE1C variant was associated with V- and J-gene trimming of TCR beta chains in a later analysis, and an independent cohort replicated the association.

J is TRBJ2-7 and V is TRBV4-1; 9 bases align to TRBD1. The sequence came from a woman between 18 and 30 years old in good health and CMV-seropositive. Sequencing input: PBMCs. This CDR3 is CASSQEAGQGAPEQYF. CDR3 nucleotides: TGCGCCAGCAGCCAAGAGGCGGGACAGGGAGCTCCCGAGCAGTACTTC.